These 22 T cell receptor beta chains were all obtained from the same sample, sequenced in a study of T cell repertoires in cytomegalovirus infection. TCRdb reprocessed the reads with MiXCR, giving one entry per CDR3 protein. The sample has some 700,000 distinct CDR3 sequences, under 40% seen once. Sequenced sample: PBMCs. These receptors were collected from a human donor in good health (CMV status not recorded). Some clones in this sample may be carry-over from other donors' samples.

The rearrangement joins TRBV7-8 to TRBJ2-7; possibly TRBD2 for D (6 bases). Trimming removed 7 bases from V and 0 bases from J, with 10 bases in between. The CDR3 has 13 residues. CDR1 and CDR2 (germline): SGHVS, FQNEAQ. This CDR3 is CASMGLSSYEQYF. The CDR3 DNA sequence: TGTGCCAGCATGGGACTGAGCTCCTACGAGCAGTACTTC.

This clonotype was recorded a few times. The rearrangement links TRBV7-9 to TRBJ2-5; perhaps D is TRBD1 or TRBD2 (7 bases each). Germline-derived CDR1 and CDR2 are SEHNR and FQNEAQ (reference sequence). V gave up 2 bases and J gave up 2 bases, with 15 bases separating them. CDR3 length: 16 residues. This CDR3 is CASSLFPGGGQETQYF. Here the CDR3 DNA reads TGTGCCAGCAGCTTATTTCCAGGGGGAGGGCAAGAGACCCAGTACTTC.

V is TRBV7-6 and J is TRBJ2-7; maybe TRBD2 (6 bases). Trimming shortened V by 5 bases and J by 4 bases, and 21 bases separated the two germline ends. Germline loops: CDR1 SGHVS, CDR2 FNYEAQ. The CDR3 sequence is 16 residues long. The CDR3 DNA sequence: TGTGCCAGCAGCCCCAGGGCTGGCGGGACTTCTTACGAGCAGTACTTC. Its translation is CASSPRAGGTSYEQYF.

This chain links TRBV7-6 with TRBJ1-1; D call uncertain. Germline V lookup: CDR1 SGHVS, CDR2 FNYEAQ. The CDR3 spans 14 residues. Between the trimmed V and J ends, which lost 1 base and 1 base, there was a span of 7 bases. The DNA for the CDR3 is TGTGCCAGCAGCTTAGTCTTACAGAACACTGAAGCTTTCTTT. Translated, it gives CASSLVLQNTEAFF.

The table lists this clonotype with a few counts. V and J are TRBV6-5 and TRBJ2-6; 11 bases are shared with TRBD1. The CDR3 sequence is 17 residues long. With V trimmed by 4 bases and J by 0 bases, 2 bases remained unmatched. Germline-derived CDR1 and CDR2 are MNHEY and SVGAGI. The DNA of the CDR3 is TGTGCCAGCAGTTCTGGGACAGGGGGCTCTGGGGCCAACGTCCTGACTTTC. This codes for CASSSGTGGSGANVLTF.

The table lists this clonotype with a few counts. This sequence joins TRBV4-2 and TRBJ1-6; 9 positions match TRBD1. CDR1 and CDR2 (germline): LGHNA, YNFKEQ. V shed 3 bases and J 3 bases; nucleotides not matched to a gene: 3. The CDR3 sequence is 16 residues long. DNA for the CDR3: TGTGCCAGCAGCCACACAGGGGGCGGCTATAATTCACCCCTCCACTTT. Encoded protein: CASSHTGGGYNSPLHF.

CDR3 residues: CASRRRGTGCEKLFF. The CDR3, as DNA: TGTGCTAGCCGCAGAAGAGGGACAGGGTGTGAAAAACTGTTTTTT. The genes are TRBV7-7 and TRBJ1-4; 9 bases are a match to TRBD1. The CDR3 length is 15 residues. Per the germline V gene, CDR1 is SSHAT and CDR2 is FNYEAQ (reference sequence).

The V call is TRBV20-1, the J call TRBJ2-7; D perhaps matches TRBD1 (6 bases). Per the germline V gene, CDR1 is DFQATT and CDR2 is SNEGSKA (reference sequence). V was cut by 3 bases and J by 7 bases, with 16 bases left in between. The CDR3 runs to 13 residues. In DNA, the CDR3 is TGCAGTGCTAGTAGGGGGAAGGCAGTTGAGCAGTACTTC. Residues: CSASRGKAVEQYF.

The chain is built from TRBV10-3 and TRBJ1-2; D remains ambiguous. The CDR3 covers 14 residues. CDR1 and CDR2 (germline): ENHRY, SYGVKD. With 0 bases removed from V and 0 bases from J, the gap between germline ends came to 5 bases. In DNA form, the CDR3 reads TGTGCCATCAGTGAGTCCGGGACTAACTATGGCTACACCTTC. This translates into CAISESGTNYGYTF.

The rearrangement links TRBV7-8 to TRBJ2-2; no definite D call. Trimming left V 0 bases short and J 0 bases short, with 11 bases between. CDR1 SGHVS and CDR2 FQNEAQ come from the germline V gene. The CDR3 extends over 17 amino acids. The CDR3 DNA sequence: TGTGCCAGCAGCTTAGCGAAAAGGGCCGCGAACACCGGGGAGCTGTTTTTT. Translation: CASSLAKRAANTGELFF.

This clonotype was seen many times. The CDR3 sequence: CACEGTGGYEQYF. CDR3 nucleotide sequence: TGTGCCTGCGAGGGGACAGGGGGCTACGAGCAGTACTTC. V is TRBV6-1 and J is TRBJ2-7; 11 nucleotides align to TRBD1. Germline V CDR1 and CDR2: MNHNS, SASEGT. Germline trimming cut 11 bases from V and 3 bases from J; bases unmatched to any gene: 6. The CDR3 runs 13 residues.

This clonotype was seen more than once but under ten times. This chain uses TRBV25-1 with TRBJ1-2, with 7 bases matching TRBD1. The CDR3 spans 13 residues. The junction had 6 bases not matched to a gene; V was cut back by 6 bases and J by 5 bases. Germline CDR1 reads MGHDK; CDR2 reads SYGVNS. The CDR3 reads CASRGTVQYGYTF. The CDR3 DNA reads TGTGCCAGCAGGGGGACAGTACAGTATGGCTACACCTTC.

This clonotype has a single count. The chain uses TRBV24-1 and TRBJ2-5; TRBD1 matches 9 bases. J was trimmed by 1 base and V by 6 bases; bases with no gene match: 2. This CDR3 has 14 amino acids. Per the germline V gene, CDR1 is KGHDR and CDR2 is SFDVKD. CDR3 amino acids: CATSPTGGQETQYF. In DNA, the CDR3 is TGTGCCACCAGTCCGACAGGGGGCCAAGAGACCCAGTACTTC.

V gene TRBV12-3 or TRBV12-4 combines with J gene TRBJ1-2; 7 bases map to TRBD1. The CDR3 loop spans 14 amino acids. J was trimmed by 5 bases and V by 2 bases; bases with no gene match: 5. The CDR3 protein is CASSLRGPGYGYTF. The DNA for the CDR3 is TGTGCCAGCAGTTTAAGGGGGCCGGGGTATGGCTACACCTTC.

The rearrangement joins TRBV14 to TRBJ1-1; D remains ambiguous. Germline V gives CDR1 SGHDN, CDR2 FVKESK. This CDR3 region has 11 residues. With 5 bases removed from V and 14 bases from J, the gap between germline ends came to 15 bases. CDR3 coding DNA: TGTGCCAGCAGCAACCGGGAGCGCTTGTTCTTT. Translating it yields CASSNRERLFF.

V usage is TRBV18 and J usage is TRBJ2-4; 8 bases agree with TRBD2. V lost 0 bases to trimming and J lost 0 bases; unmatched junction nucleotides: 7. The V gene's germline CDR1 is KGHSH and CDR2 LQKENI. The CDR3 totals 18 residues. CDR3 region: CASSPPAGGILAKNIQYF. The DNA of the CDR3 is TGTGCCAGCTCACCACCCGCGGGGGGAATACTAGCCAAAAACATTCAGTACTTC. Combining the CDR3 with reference TRBV18 and TRBJ2-4 gives the whole variable domain NAGVMQNPRHLVRRRGQEARLRCSPMKGHSHVYWYRQLPEEGLKFMVYLQKENIIDESGMPKERFSAEFPKEGPSILRIQQVVRGDSAAYFCASSPPAGGILAKNIQYFGAGTRLSVL.

This clonotype was seen only a few times. The genes are TRBV24-1 and TRBJ2-3, with 9 bases matching TRBD1. Germline V gene data show CDR1 as KGHDR and CDR2 as SFDVKD. Germline trimming cut 9 bases from V and 3 bases from J; bases unmatched to any gene: 9. The CDR3 consists of 15 residues. CDR3 sequence: CATGWNRGRTDTQYF. Here the CDR3 DNA reads TGTGCCACCGGGTGGAACAGGGGGCGGACAGATACGCAGTATTTT.

The rearrangement uses TRBV12-3 or TRBV12-4 and TRBJ2-2; no clear D. The length of the CDR3 is 13 residues. Trimming removed 5 bases from V and 7 bases from J, with 11 bases in between. CDR3 DNA sequence: TGTGCCAGCAGTCCCCCTGACCTCGGGGAGCTGTTTTTT. It yields the protein CASSPPDLGELFF.

The chain couples TRBV5-6 to TRBJ1-1; D remains unclear. V lost 2 bases, J lost 10 bases, and 15 bases lay in between. This CDR3 comprises 13 residues. The germline V gene has CDR1 SGHDT and CDR2 YYEEEE. CDR3 residues: CASSLMFGRRAFF. In nucleotides, the CDR3 is TGTGCCAGCAGCTTAATGTTCGGACGTAGAGCTTTCTTT.

The chain combines TRBV5-1 with TRBJ1-1; TRBD1 might be the D (6 bases). The length of the CDR3 is 18 residues. In germline, CDR1 is SGHRS, CDR2 YFSETQ. V dropped 5 bases and J dropped 1 base, with 24 bases sitting between them. CDR3 DNA sequence: TGCGCCAGCAGATTAAGAACGGACAGAGAATATCCGAACACTGAAGCTTTCTTT. This sequence encodes CASRLRTDREYPNTEAFF.

This chain joins TRBV28 and TRBJ2-3; no clear D gene. Germline CDR1 reads MDHEN; CDR2 reads SYDVKM. The CDR3 runs 15 residues. V lost 1 base and J lost 0, with 8 bases in between. CDR3 in DNA: TGTGCCAGCAGTTTATCGTCAGCTAGCACAGATACGCAGTATTTT. Translating gives CASSLSSASTDTQYF.

The chain employs TRBV11-3 and TRBJ1-6; D might be TRBD1 (6 bases). The germline gives CDR1 SGHNT, CDR2 YENEEA. The V and J ends lost 1 base and 7 bases respectively, with 11 bases between them. The length of the CDR3 is 15 residues. CDR3 amino acids: CASSLVKRGNSPLHF. The CDR3 DNA follows: TGTGCCAGCAGCTTAGTCAAGAGGGGGAATTCACCCCTCCACTTT.